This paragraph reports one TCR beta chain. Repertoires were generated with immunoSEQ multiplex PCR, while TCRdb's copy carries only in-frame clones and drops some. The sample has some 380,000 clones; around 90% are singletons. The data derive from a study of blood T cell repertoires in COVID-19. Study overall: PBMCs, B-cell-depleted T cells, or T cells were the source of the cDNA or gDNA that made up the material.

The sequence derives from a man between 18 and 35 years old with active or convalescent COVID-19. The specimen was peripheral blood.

The CDR3 here is CASSQERDRRYNEQFF. The CDR3 DNA sequence: TGTGCCAGCAGCCAAGAGCGGGACAGGAGATACAATGAGCAGTTCTTC. The chain is built from TRBV3-1 (or the pseudogene TRBV3-2) and TRBJ2-1; 8 bases are a match to TRBD1. The V gene end was trimmed by 0 bases and the J gene end by 4 bases; junction bases not matched to a gene: 5. Germline lookup yields CDR1 LGHDT and CDR2 YNNKEL (reference sequence). This CDR3 comprises 16 residues.